The sequence of this T cell receptor (beta chain) was determined in a study of PD-1 blockade in mismatch repair-deficient tumors. About the research overall: All were previously treated, progressing patients with over 9 mismatch repair-deficient cancer types. Study observations and caveats: After pembrolizumab, tumor-resident clones rose rapidly, then generally contracted before radiologic responses.

The data were produced by immunoSEQ multiplex PCR, yet TCRdb's version contains in-frame clones alone and is incomplete. The data show roughly 45,000 clones, approximately 80% seen once. The CDR3 length is 15 residues. V gave up 0 bases and J gave up 8 bases, with 14 bases separating them. The germline gives CDR1 SEHNR, CDR2 FQNEAQ (reference sequence). As concerns this clone: Its antigen is undetermined.

All patients were mismatch repair deficient, assessed by either PCR or immunohistochemistry. The TCR-sequenced patients were a few responders to pembrolizumab. Sequencing was performed on PBMCs, taken before pembrolizumab treatment. The rearrangement joins TRBV7-9 to TRBJ1-3, with TRBD1 as a possible D gene (5 bases). This sequence was found in an adult with mismatch repair-deficient cancer. CDR3: CASSLAGRAQDTIYF. The CDR3 coding sequence is TGTGCCAGCAGCTTAGCGGGCAGGGCTCAAGACACCATATATTTT.